One and the same sample provided the 23 T cell receptor beta chains below, sequenced in a study of OX40 agonist ivuxolimab in advanced cancers. Sequencing was performed with immunoSEQ multiplex PCR; in TCRdb, only in-frame clones are kept and a portion is missing. Of about 61,000 clones in the sample, around 82% were seen once. The source was CD4+ or CD8+ T cells sorted from blood, collected in a trial of the OX40 agonist ivuxolimab. These TCRs come from an adult with an advanced solid tumor such as melanoma, head and neck, liver or kidney cancer.

This clone was seen a handful of times. The chain couples TRBV19 to TRBJ2-5, with TRBD2 matching 7 bases. Germline trimming cut 6 bases from V and 2 bases from J; bases unmatched to any gene: 6. The CDR3 is made up of 14 amino acids. CDR1 is LNHDA, CDR2 SQIVND, per germline (reference sequence). As DNA, the CDR3 is TGTGCCAGTAGCCGACTAGCTAATCAAGAGACCCAGTACTTC. Amino acids: CASSRLANQETQYF. Full variable domain (outside the CDR3, taken from reference TRBV19 and TRBJ2-5): DGGITQSPKYLFRKEGQNVTLSCEQNLNHDAMYWYRQDPGQGLRLIYYSQIVNDFQKGDIAEGYSVSREKKESFPLTVTSAQKNPTAFYLCASSRLANQETQYFGPGTRLLVL.

This rearrangement joins TRBV29-1 to TRBJ1-3, with 8 bases that match TRBD1. The V gene end was trimmed by 5 bases and the J gene end by 0 bases; junction bases not matched to a gene: 3. In germline, CDR1 is SQVTM, CDR2 ANQGSEA. The CDR3 is made up of 14 amino acids. The chain's CDR3 is CSVSQGASGNTIYF. In DNA form, the CDR3 reads TGCAGCGTTAGTCAGGGGGCCTCTGGAAACACCATATATTTT.

V gene TRBV6-5 combines with J gene TRBJ1-1; a weak D match, TRBD1 (6 bases). The CDR3 is 13 amino acids. V was cut by 2 bases and J by 8 bases, with 12 bases left in between. The germline V gene encodes CDR1 MNHEY and CDR2 SVGAGI. CDR3: CASSYRVDREAFF. The DNA of the CDR3 is TGTGCCAGCAGTTACCGAGTAGACAGGGAAGCTTTCTTT.

This chain joins TRBV4-3 and TRBJ2-1; tentative D call: TRBD2 (5 bases). V lost 3 bases and J 2 bases, leaving 14 bases between the germline ends. Per germline, CDR1 LGHNA and CDR2 YSLEER. The CDR3 runs to 16 residues. Here the CDR3 DNA reads TGCGCCAGCAGCCATGCTGAAGGGAGCCCCTACAATGAGCAGTTCTTC. Translated: CASSHAEGSPYNEQFF.

The chain is built from TRBV28 and TRBJ1-2; 7 nucleotides agree with TRBD1. V lost 6 bases and J lost 2; bases outside the gene matches: 9. The CDR3 length is 15 residues. Germline V gene lookup returns CDR1 MDHEN and CDR2 SYDVKM. The CDR3 spells CASSPQGTDNYGYTF. The CDR3 DNA is TGTGCCAGCAGCCCTCAGGGGACAGACAACTATGGCTACACCTTC.

V gene TRBV6-5 combines with J gene TRBJ2-5; TRBD1 might be the D (5 bases). This CDR3 has 13 amino acids. Trimming stripped 11 bases from V and 5 bases from J, with 18 bases between. Germline V CDR1 and CDR2: MNHEY, SVGAGI. The CDR3 nucleotides read TGTGCCGCACAAGGGGCGGATTTGGAGACCCAGTACTTC. It yields the protein CAAQGADLETQYF.

The rearrangement uses TRBV2 and TRBJ2-3; 9 bases agree with TRBD2. The trim removed 1 base at V and 3 bases at J, leaving 11 bases unmatched. The CDR3 is made up of 18 amino acids. CDR1 is SNHLY and CDR2 is FYNNEI in the germline V gene. CDR3: CASSEEAGGPVRTDTQYF. CDR3 bases: TGTGCCAGCAGTGAAGAGGCGGGAGGGCCGGTGAGAACAGATACGCAGTATTTT.

In this sample, this clone turned up once. V is TRBV11-2 and J is TRBJ2-5, with 7 positions matching TRBD1. The CDR3 loop spans 15 amino acids. Trimming cost V 4 bases and J 2 bases; bases outside gene matches: 7. The germline CDR1 and CDR2 sequences are SGHAT and FQNNGV. The CDR3 reads CASSSGTAAQETQYF. The CDR3 DNA sequence: TGTGCCAGCAGCTCGGGGACAGCCGCGCAAGAGACCCAGTACTTC.

A word on this clone: Its ends do not fully match the called genes, so a read error is possible. The genes are TRBV7-6 and TRBJ1-1; D unresolved. This CDR3 contains 13 residues. CDR1 SGHVS and CDR2 FNYEAQ come from the germline V gene. Here the CDR3 DNA reads TGTGCCAGCAGCTTATCCCCCCAACGGACGGCGGTCTTT. It specifies CASSLSPQRTAVF.

The chain combines TRBV4-1 with TRBJ1-2, with D unresolved. Germline V gene data show CDR1 as MGHRA and CDR2 as YSYEKL. The V end was cut by 5 bases, the J end by 5 bases, with 18 bases between. This CDR3 region has 15 residues. As DNA, the CDR3 is TGCGCCAGCAGCGCACCGGGAAGTTTCCCTTATGGCTACACCTTC. The encoded protein is CASSAPGSFPYGYTF.

The V call is TRBV9, the J call TRBJ2-3; 7 bases are a match to TRBD2. The CDR3 extends over 16 amino acids. The V and J ends lost 4 bases and 2 bases, in that order; junction bases with no gene match: 10. In germline, CDR1 is SGDLS, CDR2 YYNGEE. CDR3: CASSPNIAGSTDTQYF. CDR3 in DNA: TGTGCCAGCAGCCCAAATATAGCGGGTTCCACAGATACGCAGTATTTT.

This chain uses TRBV12-2 with TRBJ2-7; the table's D gene call, TRBD1, was not cross checked with the DNA. TRBV12-2 is noted as a pseudogene. CDR3 length equals 15 residues. This chain's CDR3 is CASRSTGGSSYEQYF. CDR3 coding DNA: TGTGCAAGTCGCTCGACAGGGGGTAGCTCCTACGAGCAGTACTTC.

The chain joins TRBV28 to TRBJ2-2, with 14 bases fitting TRBD2. Per germline, CDR1 MDHEN and CDR2 SYDVKM. The J segment lost 7 bases and the V segment lost 10 bases, leaving 14 bases of the junction unmatched. CDR3 length: 17 residues. The CDR3 region has the DNA TGTGCCACTTCCCCGACTAGCGGGAGGGCCGACGGCGGGGAGCTGTTTTTT. Amino acids: CATSPTSGRADGGELFF.

The chain recombines TRBV19 with TRBJ2-7, with D possibly being TRBD2 (6 bases). The CDR3 has 15 residues. The germline V gene encodes CDR1 LNHDA and CDR2 SQIVND (reference sequence). Trimming pared 0 bases from V and 4 bases from J, leaving 13 bases between. CDR3 coding DNA: TGTGCCAGTAGTATAGAGGCGGGATCTGTGTACGAGCAGTACTTC. Amino acid sequence: CASSIEAGSVYEQYF.

The chain links TRBV5-5 to TRBJ2-2; D gene ambiguous. Germline loops: CDR1 SGHKS, CDR2 YYEKEE (reference sequence). The CDR3 extends over 14 amino acids. Trimming cost V 4 bases and J 2 bases, with 9 bases left between them. This chain's CDR3 is CASSPMINTGELFF. The DNA for the CDR3 is TGTGCCAGCAGCCCGATGATTAACACCGGGGAGCTGTTTTTT.

The chain links TRBV4-1 to TRBJ2-1; 12 bases agree with TRBD2. The CDR3 is 16 residues long. Trimming at V came to 2 bases and at J to 6 bases, leaving 5 bases not matched to a gene. Germline assignment: CDR1 MGHRA and CDR2 YSYEKL. The CDR3 DNA sequence: TGCGCCAGCAGCCAAAAACTAGCGGGAGGCCGCAATGAGCAGTTCTTC. Its protein is CASSQKLAGGRNEQFF.

V and J are TRBV5-1 and TRBJ2-5; either TRBD1 or TRBD2 may fit D (5 bases each). The CDR3 spans 15 residues. Germline-derived CDR1 and CDR2 are SGHRS and YFSETQ. V dropped 4 bases and J dropped 2 bases, with 15 bases sitting between them. The CDR3 DNA reads as TGCGCCAGCAGCATTACCGGGACGGAACAAGAGACCCAGTACTTC. Translation: CASSITGTEQETQYF.

J is TRBJ2-1 and V is TRBV7-9; the D is unclear. Per the germline V gene, CDR1 is SEHNR and CDR2 is FQNEAQ (reference sequence). Trimming shortened V by 1 base and J by 5 bases, and 6 bases separated the two germline ends. This CDR3 has 13 residues. Written as DNA, the CDR3 is TGTGCCAGCAGCTTAGAATGGGACAATGAGCAGTTCTTC. Residues: CASSLEWDNEQFF.

V is TRBV7-2 and J is TRBJ2-3; no clear D gene. CDR1 SGHTA and CDR2 FQGNSA come from the germline V gene. This CDR3 has 12 residues. The V end lost 5 bases, the J end lost 6 bases, and 9 bases lay between the germline ends. CDR3 amino acids: CASSPRYDTQYF. The DNA of the CDR3 is TGTGCCAGCAGCCCGCGGTACGATACGCAGTATTTT.

The chain couples TRBV19 to TRBJ2-1, with D hard to call. The CDR3 length is 14 residues. Looked up from germline, CDR1 is LNHDA and CDR2 is SQIVND (reference sequence). Trimming took 4 bases from V and 6 from J, leaving 13 bases between them. In DNA form, the CDR3 reads TGTGCCAGTAGTACCCGGGTAGACGCCAATGAGCAGTTCTTC. Protein: CASSTRVDANEQFF.

CDR3 loop: CASSPTGNYEQYF. CDR3 DNA: TGTGCCAGCAGTCCGACAGGGAACTACGAGCAGTACTTC. V gene TRBV5-8 combines with J gene TRBJ2-7; 7 bases fit TRBD1. In germline, CDR1 is SGHTS, CDR2 YDEGEE. The CDR3 loop spans 13 amino acids. V lost 5 bases to trimming and J lost 3 bases; unmatched junction nucleotides: 5.

Of note for this clone: This same CDR3 is encoded by further DNA sequences in the sample. The rearrangement uses TRBV30 and TRBJ1-5; D possibly corresponds to TRBD1 (6 bases). CDR1 and CDR2 (germline): GTSNPN, SVGIG (reference sequence). V dropped 0 bases and J dropped 7 bases, with 10 bases sitting between them. This CDR3 region has 13 residues. The CDR3 spells CAWSVQGGQPQHF. The CDR3 bases are TGTGCCTGGAGTGTACAGGGAGGGCAGCCCCAGCATTTT.

The chain has TRBV2 and TRBJ2-3; D ambiguous. Trimming took 7 bases from V and 6 from J, leaving 14 bases between them. Germline CDR1 reads SNHLY; CDR2 reads FYNNEI. The CDR3 is made up of 13 amino acids. CDR3 DNA: TGTGCCAGCACATGGCTGGTCGGCGATACGCAGTATTTT. Its translation: CASTWLVGDTQYF. The full variable domain, rest sourced from reference TRBV2 and TRBJ2-3, is EPEVTQTPSHQVTQMGQEVILRCVPISNHLYFYWYRQILGQKVEFLVSFYNNEISEKSEIFDDQFSVERPDGSNFTLKIRSTKLEDSAMYFCASTWLVGDTQYFGPGTRLTVL.